What follows are 3 T cell receptor beta chains derived from one specimen sequenced in a study of OX40 agonist ivuxolimab in advanced cancers. The table came from immunoSEQ multiplex PCR; TCRdb's copy has only in-frame clones and leaves some out. The repertoire holds around 70,000 clones, with roughly nine tenths as singletons. Material: CD4+ or CD8+ T cells sorted from blood, obtained in a trial of the OX40 agonist ivuxolimab. The origin of the receptors is an adult with an advanced solid tumor such as melanoma, head and neck, liver or kidney cancer.

This clone was seen a few times. This sequence joins TRBV18 and TRBJ2-7; no reliable D call. The germline V gene has CDR1 KGHSH and CDR2 LQKENI. Trimming took off 3 bases at V and 2 bases at J, with 11 bases between the two ends. This CDR3 is built from 14 residues. The DNA of the CDR3 is TGTGCCAGCTCACCGGGTTCCGCCGCCTACGAGCAGTACTTC. Translated: CASSPGSAAYEQYF. The full variable domain, with the rest looked up from reference TRBV18 and TRBJ2-7, is NAGVMQNPRHLVRRRGQEARLRCSPMKGHSHVYWYRQLPEEGLKFMVYLQKENIIDESGMPKERFSAEFPKEGPSILRIQQVVRGDSAAYFCASSPGSAAYEQYFGPGTRLTVT.

This rearrangement joins TRBV4-3 to TRBJ2-1; either TRBD1 or TRBD2 may fit D (6 bases each). The length of the CDR3 is 13 residues. Germline loops: CDR1 LGHNA, CDR2 YSLEER. Trimming removed 0 bases from V and 8 bases from J, with 8 bases in between. The CDR3 here is CASSQEGGYEQFF. The CDR3 DNA reads as TGCGCCAGCAGCCAAGAGGGGGGCTATGAGCAGTTCTTC.

This clone was counted only a few times. V and J are TRBV2 and TRBJ1-6; no clear D gene. V shed 5 bases and J shed 8 bases, with 7 bases lying between them. The CDR3 consists of 12 residues. The V gene's germline CDR1 is SNHLY and CDR2 FYNNEI. In DNA form, the CDR3 reads TGTGCCAGCAGTTCTACAGATTCACCCCTCCACTTT. Translated, it gives CASSSTDSPLHF.